Given below is one T cell receptor (beta chain) in context. This sample was included in a study of blood T cell repertoires in COVID-19. Study-level information: In each case, the material was cDNA or gDNA derived from T cells, B-cell-depleted T cells, or PBMCs.

Original processing methods: Amplification with reference gene primers provided the estimates of nucleated cell counts. The repertoire was sequenced with immunoSEQ multiplex PCR; TCRdb's copy has only in-frame clones and lacks some. From that table come the V and J calls and clone size; the DNA was used to work out D and trimming. The table shows approximately 230,000 clones, with 70% to 90% occurring only once. V was pared by 4 bases and J by 0 bases, with 15 bases between. This CDR3 has 16 amino acids. Germline V gene sequence: CDR1 SQVTM, CDR2 ANQGSEA. The chain combines TRBV29-1 with TRBJ2-2; D is perhaps TRBD2 (6 bases). Input material: peripheral blood. The TCR sequence derives from an elderly man with acute or convalescent COVID-19. The CDR3 DNA sequence: TGCAGCGTTGGGCTTTTTGGGGGGTCGAACACCGGGGAGCTGTTTTTT. It is translated as CSVGLFGGSNTGELFF.